This TCR beta chain derives from a study of cytomegalovirus exposure and HLA in healthy donors. At the level of the study: Researchers found that about 82% of almost 400 genotyped donors fell within the Caucasian-associated ancestry cluster.

PCR involved 60 Vbeta and 13 Jbeta primers. Measured with immunoSEQ multiplex PCR; TCRdb has only the in-frame clones, and not every one. This sample has 150,000 to 180,000 clones; around 80% occur once, and the top ten carry 9.5% to 15%. CDR3 size: 15 residues. V lost 7 bases to trimming and J lost 3 bases; unmatched junction nucleotides: 10. The germline V gene has CDR1 MNHEY and CDR2 SVGAGI. Study results and limitations: Highly shared variants forming one cluster were likely a sequencing artifact. A link between a missense DCLRE1C variant and TCR beta V- and J-gene trimming emerged from a later analysis.

In the case of this clone: Antigen: not known.

The origin of this receptor is a man between 25 and 39 years old in good health and CMV-seropositive. The V and J genes are TRBV6-5 and TRBJ2-7, with 9 bases lining up with TRBD1. The sequenced sample was PBMCs. The CDR3 DNA reads TGTGCCAGCAATCGACATTCGGACAGGGGCTACGAGCAGTACTTC. Protein: CASNRHSDRGYEQYF.